This record concerns one TCR beta chain sequence. The sample belongs to a study of cytomegalovirus exposure and HLA in healthy donors. The V gene end was trimmed by 5 bases and the J gene end by 5 bases; junction bases not matched to a gene: 4. CDR3 length equals 13 residues. CDR1 MDHEN and CDR2 SYDVKM come from the germline V gene. A multiplex PCR was run with 60 Vbeta primers and 13 Jbeta primers. Method: immunoSEQ multiplex PCR; TCRdb's copy keeps in-frame clones and lacks some. The table lists roughly 160,000 clones, approximately 80% of them singletons. Sample: PBMCs. This TCR derives from a woman between 50 and 59 years old in good health and CMV-seronegative. The chain links TRBV28 to TRBJ1-2, with 8 bases matching TRBD1. The CDR3 loop reads CASSRDRGYGYTF. The DNA for the CDR3 is TGTGCCAGCAGTCGTGACAGGGGATATGGCTACACCTTC.